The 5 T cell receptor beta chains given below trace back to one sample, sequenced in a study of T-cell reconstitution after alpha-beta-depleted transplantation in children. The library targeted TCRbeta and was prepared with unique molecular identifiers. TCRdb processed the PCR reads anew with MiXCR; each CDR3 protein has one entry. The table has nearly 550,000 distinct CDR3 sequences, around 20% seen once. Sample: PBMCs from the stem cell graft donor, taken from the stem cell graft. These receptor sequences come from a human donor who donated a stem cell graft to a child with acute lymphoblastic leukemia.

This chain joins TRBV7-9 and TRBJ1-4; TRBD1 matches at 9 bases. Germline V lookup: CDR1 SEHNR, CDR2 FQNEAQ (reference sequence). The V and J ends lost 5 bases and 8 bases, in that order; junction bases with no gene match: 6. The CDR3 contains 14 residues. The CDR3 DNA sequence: TGTGCCAGCAGCCCGACCGGGACAGGGGAAAAACTGTTTTTT. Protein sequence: CASSPTGTGEKLFF.

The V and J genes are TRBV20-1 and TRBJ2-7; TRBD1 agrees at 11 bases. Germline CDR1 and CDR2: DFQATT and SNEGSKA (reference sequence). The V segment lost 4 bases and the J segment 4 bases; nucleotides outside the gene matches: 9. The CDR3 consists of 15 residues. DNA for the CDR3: TGCAGTGCTAATCCCGGGACAGGGGGAATTTACGAGCAGTACTTC. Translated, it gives CSANPGTGGIYEQYF.

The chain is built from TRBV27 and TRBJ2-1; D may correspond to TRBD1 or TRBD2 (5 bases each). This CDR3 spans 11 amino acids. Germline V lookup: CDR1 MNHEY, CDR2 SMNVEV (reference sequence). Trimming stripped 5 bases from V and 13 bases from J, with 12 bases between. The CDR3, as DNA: TGTGCCAGCAGTGGTGTCGGGGCTCAGTTCTTC. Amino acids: CASSGVGAQFF.

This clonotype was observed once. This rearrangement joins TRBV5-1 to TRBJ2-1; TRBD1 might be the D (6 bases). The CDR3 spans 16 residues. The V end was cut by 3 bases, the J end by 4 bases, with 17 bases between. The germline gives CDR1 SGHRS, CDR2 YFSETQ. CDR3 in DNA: TGCGCCAGCAGCTGGGAACCAGGGGTCCCTTACAATGAGCAGTTCTTC. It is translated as CASSWEPGVPYNEQFF.

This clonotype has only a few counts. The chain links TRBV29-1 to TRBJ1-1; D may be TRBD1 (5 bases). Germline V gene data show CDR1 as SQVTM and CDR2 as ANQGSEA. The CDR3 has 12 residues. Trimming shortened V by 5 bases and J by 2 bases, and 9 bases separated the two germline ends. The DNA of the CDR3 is TGCAGCGTTCCCGGGGGAAACACTGAAGCTTTCTTT. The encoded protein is CSVPGGNTEAFF. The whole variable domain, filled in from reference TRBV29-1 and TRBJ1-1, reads SAVISQKPSRDICQRGTSLTIQCQVDSQVTMMFWYRQQPGQSLTLIATANQGSEATYESGFVIDKFPISRPNLTFSTLTVSNMSPEDSSIYLCSVPGGNTEAFFGQGTRLTVV.